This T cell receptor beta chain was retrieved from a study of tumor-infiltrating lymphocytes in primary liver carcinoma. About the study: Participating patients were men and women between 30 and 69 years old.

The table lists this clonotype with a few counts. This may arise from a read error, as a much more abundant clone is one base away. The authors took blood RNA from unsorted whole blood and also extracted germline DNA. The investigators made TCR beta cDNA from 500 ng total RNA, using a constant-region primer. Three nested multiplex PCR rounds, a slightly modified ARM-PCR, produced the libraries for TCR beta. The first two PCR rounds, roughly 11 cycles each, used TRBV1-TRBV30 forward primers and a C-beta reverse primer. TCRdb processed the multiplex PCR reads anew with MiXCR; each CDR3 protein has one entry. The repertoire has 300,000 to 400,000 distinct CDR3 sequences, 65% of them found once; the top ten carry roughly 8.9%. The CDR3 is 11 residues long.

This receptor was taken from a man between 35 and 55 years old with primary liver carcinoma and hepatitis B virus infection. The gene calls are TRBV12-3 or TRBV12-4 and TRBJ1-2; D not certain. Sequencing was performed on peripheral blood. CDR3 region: CAISMGSGYTF. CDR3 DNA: TGTGCCATCAGTATGGGTTCGGGCTACACCTTC.